This is a list of T cell receptor beta chains from one sample in a study of OX40 agonist ivuxolimab in advanced cancers. Here immunoSEQ multiplex PCR was the method, and the copy in TCRdb shows in-frame clones only, minus some. The sample carries tens of thousands of clones, roughly 88% recorded once. The sequenced sample was CD4+ or CD8+ T cells sorted from blood, obtained in a trial of the OX40 agonist ivuxolimab. The receptors here all came from an adult with an advanced solid tumor such as melanoma, head and neck, liver or kidney cancer. Both conserved end residues are part of each CDR3. Each record gives: D gene, clone size, V gene, J gene, CDR3 DNA, CDR3 protein. A D gene is named only where the DNA matches it firmly. Clone size is stated in some rows and not others, as once, few, many or a class when expanded.

>TRBD2|NA|TRBV11-2|TRBJ2-1
TGTGCCAGCAGCCGGACTAGCGGGACCTACAATGAGCAGTTCTTC
CASSRTSGTYNEQFF
>TRBD2|NA|TRBV5-1|TRBJ2-2
TGCGCCAGCAGGCCGGGACTAGGGAACACCGGGGAGCTGTTTTTT
CASRPGLGNTGELFF
>TRBD2|NA|TRBV11-2|TRBJ2-1
TGTGCCAGCAGCTCCCCAGCGGGAGTGGGCAATGAGCAGTTCTTC
CASSSPAGVGNEQFF
>NA|NA|TRBV11-3|TRBJ2-2
TGTGCCAGCAGCTCCGGGACAAGAACCGGGGAGCTGTTTTTT
CASSSGTRTGELFF
>TRBD1|NA|TRBV18|TRBJ1-6
TGTGCCAGCTCACCATTGGGACAGGGGGCCTATAATTCACCCCTCCACTTT
CASSPLGQGAYNSPLHF
>TRBD2|NA|TRBV5-1|TRBJ2-3
TGCGCCAGCAGCCGCGGGCGGGGGGGCCCAGATACGCAGTATTTT
CASSRGRGGPDTQYF
>TRBD1|NA|TRBV5-1|TRBJ2-7
TGCGCCAGCAGCCTCGGACAGGGGCCCAACGAGCAGTACTTC
CASSLGQGPNEQYF
>NA|NA|TRBV27|TRBJ2-7
TGTGCCAGCACCATAGCCGGGACGGGGGCCTACGAGCAGTACTTC
CASTIAGTGAYEQYF
>TRBD1|NA|TRBV19|TRBJ1-2
TGTGCCAGTAGTATTGACGCAGGGGGAAGCCCCTATGGCTACACCTTC
CASSIDAGGSPYGYTF
>TRBD2|NA|TRBV29-1|TRBJ2-7
TGCAGCGTTGAACTAGCGGGAGACTACGAGCAGTACTTC
CSVELAGDYEQYF
>TRBD2|NA|TRBV9|TRBJ2-3
TGTGCCAGCAGCGTATCCGGAGCGGGACCTCCTGATACGCAGTATTTT
CASSVSGAGPPDTQYF
>TRBD1|NA|TRBV2|TRBJ2-6
TGTGCCAGCATGCGACCGGGACAGGGGATGTCCGGGGCCAACGTCCTGACTTTC
CASMRPGQGMSGANVLTF
>NA|NA|TRBV28|TRBJ2-7
TGTGCCAGCAGTCCCGCGATGGTCTGGCGGGCGTTCTCCTACGAGCAGTACTTC
CASSPAMVWRAFSYEQYF
>NA|NA|TRBV19|TRBJ1-3
TGTGCCAGTAGTACAGGGGCCTCTGGAAACACCATATATTTT
CASSTGASGNTIYF
>NA|NA|TRBV27|TRBJ1-1
TGTGCCAGCAGTTTAGGGGGCCTCCGGAACACTGAAGCTTTCTTT
CASSLGGLRNTEAFF
>TRBD1|NA|TRBV5-1|TRBJ1-2
TGCGCCAGCAGCTTCGGGACAGGCGGTTTGAGCCCTCCTTATGGCTACACCTTC
CASSFGTGGLSPPYGYTF
>NA|NA|TRBV18|TRBJ1-5
TGTGCCAGCTCACCACAGGGGGGGAATCAGCCCCAGCATTTT
CASSPQGGNQPQHF
>NA|NA|TRBV11-1|TRBJ1-3
TGTGCCAGCAGCTCGCTGACAACCTCTGGAAACACCATATATTTT
CASSSLTTSGNTIYF
>NA|NA|TRBV18|TRBJ1-1
TGTGCCAGCTCACCACAGGGGGGAGCCCTGAACACTGAAGCTTTCTTT
CASSPQGGALNTEAFF
>NA|few|TRBV14|TRBJ2-3
TGTGCCAGCAGCCACACCCGGGACACCCGCACAGATACGCAGTATTTT
CASSHTRDTRTDTQYF
>TRBD1|few|TRBV9|TRBJ2-7
TGTGCCAGCAGCGTAGGGGACAGCTCCTACGAGCAGTACTTC
CASSVGDSSYEQYF
>TRBD1|once|TRBV5-1|TRBJ2-1
TGCGCCAGCAGCTTGGGACAGGGGGGAAATGAGCAGTTCTTC
CASSLGQGGNEQFF
>NA|NA|TRBV6-1|TRBJ1-5
TGTGCCAGCAGTGAAACAGGTTTCAATCAGCCCCAGCATTTT
CASSETGFNQPQHF
>NA|NA|TRBV11-2|TRBJ2-5
TGTGCCAGCAGCCACAACCAAGAGACCCAGTACTTC
CASSHNQETQYF
>TRBD2|NA|TRBV4-3|TRBJ2-3
TGCGCCAGCAGCCAAGGGGCTAGCGGCCGCACAGATACGCAGTATTTT
CASSQGASGRTDTQYF
>TRBD1|NA|TRBV7-9|TRBJ2-7
TGTGCCAGCAGCGCGACAGGGCCCGCGCGTAACGAGCAGTACTTC
CASSATGPARNEQYF
>NA|NA|TRBV6-5|TRBJ1-5
TGTGCCAGCAGTCGAGGTAATAGCAATCAGCCCCAGCATTTT
CASSRGNSNQPQHF
>TRBD2|NA|TRBV7-9|TRBJ2-3
TGTGCCAGCAGCTTACCCCCGGGGGGGGGCACAGATACGCAGTATTTT
CASSLPPGGGTDTQYF
>TRBD1|NA|TRBV30|TRBJ2-6
TGTGCCTGGAGTGCACCAGGGGGTTGGGCCAACGTCCTGACTTTC
CAWSAPGGWANVLTF
>TRBD1|NA|TRBV6-5|TRBJ2-3
TGTGCCAGCAGTTACGGGACAGGGTTCACAGATACGCAGTATTTT
CASSYGTGFTDTQYF
>NA|NA|TRBV9|TRBJ1-2
TGTGCCAGCAGCCCAGGCGGTATGGCAAACTATGGCTACACCTTC
CASSPGGMANYGYTF
>NA|NA|TRBV7-3|TRBJ2-2
TGTGCCAGCAGCTTGACAGGGACTGCGGGCACCGGGGAGCTGTTTTTT
CASSLTGTAGTGELFF
>NA|NA|TRBV19|TRBJ1-4
TGTGCCAGTTGCCCCGACCAGGGGGAAAAACTGTTTTTT
CASCPDQGEKLFF
>NA|NA|TRBV2|TRBJ1-1
TGTGCCAGCAGGGAGACAGGCCCAGCTGAAGCTTTCTTT
CASRETGPAEAFF
>NA|NA|TRBV28|TRBJ2-6
TGTGCCAGCAGTTTAGGGCGTAGGGGGGGCGCGTCTGGGGCCAACGTCCTGACTTTC
CASSLGRRGGASGANVLTF
>NA|NA|TRBV10-3|TRBJ1-5
TGTGCCATCAGTGCCTCTAACGACTATAGCAATCAGCCCCAGCATTTT
CAISASNDYSNQPQHF
>NA|NA|TRBV18|TRBJ1-5
TGTGCCAGCTCACCCGGGACCCTTCGCAATCAGCCCCAGCATTTT
CASSPGTLRNQPQHF
>NA|NA|TRBV10-2|TRBJ1-1
TGCGCCAGCAGTGAGTTGACAGAACCGAACACTGAAGCTTTCTTT
CASSELTEPNTEAFF
>TRBD2|once|TRBV5-1|TRBJ2-7
TGCGCCAGCGCGGGAGGGGGTATGGCGCTTACCTACGAGCAGTACTTC
CASAGGGMALTYEQYF
>NA|NA|TRBV7-8|TRBJ2-7
TGTGCCAGCAGCTTAGCGGAAGTAGGGAACTACGAGCAGTACTTC
CASSLAEVGNYEQYF
>NA|NA|TRBV19|TRBJ2-7
TGTGCCAGTACCGGGAAATCCTACGAGCAGTACTTC
CASTGKSYEQYF
>TRBD1|NA|TRBV6-1|TRBJ1-5
TGTGCCAGCAGTGGACAGGGGCTGGGGAATCAGCCCCAGCATTTT
CASSGQGLGNQPQHF
>NA|NA|TRBV13|TRBJ1-6
TGTGCCAGCAGCCCCGGGTATAATTCACCCCTCCACTTT
CASSPGYNSPLHF
>TRBD1|NA|TRBV7-9|TRBJ2-4
TGTGCCAGCAGCACGACAGGGCCAGCCAAAAACATTCAGTACTTC
CASSTTGPAKNIQYF
>TRBD1|NA|TRBV6-4|TRBJ2-7
TGTGCCAGCATGGGACAGGGAGACCACGAGCAGTACTTC
CASMGQGDHEQYF
>NA|NA|TRBV4-1|TRBJ2-1
TGCGCCAGCAGCCAAGGGCCACTAGCTCTTTACAATGAGCAGTTCTTC
CASSQGPLALYNEQFF
>NA|NA|TRBV5-4|TRBJ2-7
TGTGCCAGCAGCTTGGTCGCTGGGAACGAGCAGTACTTC
CASSLVAGNEQYF
>NA|NA|TRBV18|TRBJ1-1
TGTGCCAGCTCACCACCTAATCCGGGAAAAAGAGGAGAAGCTTTCTTT
CASSPPNPGKRGEAFF
>TRBD2|NA|TRBV9|TRBJ2-1
TGTGCCAGCAGCTTGTTAGCGGGAGCAACCTACAATGAGCAGTTCTTC
CASSLLAGATYNEQFF